This is a list of T cell receptor beta chains from one sample in a study of blood T cell repertoires in COVID-19. Data came from immunoSEQ multiplex PCR; TCRdb stores just in-frame clones and leaves some out. Of just under 350,000 clones in the sample, almost 90% were seen once. The sequenced material came from peripheral blood. Receptors were obtained from a woman in her seventies with COVID-19, enrolled during active disease. Both conserved end residues are part of each CDR3. A D gene is named only where the DNA matches it firmly. Clone size is given for some rows only: seen once, a few or many times, or a class if the clone is expanded.

V gene,D gene,J gene,clone size,CDR3 DNA,CDR3 protein
TRBV28,NA,TRBJ1-2,NA,TGTGCCAGCAGTTTACACCGGGACAAGGTGGACACCTTC,CASSLHRDKVDTF
TRBV15,NA,TRBJ1-1,NA,TGTGCCACCAGCAGAGATCGAGGGAATCTCTCACCTAACACTGAAGCTTTCTTT,CATSRDRGNLSPNTEAFF
TRBV7-9,TRBD1,TRBJ1-2,NA,TGTGCCAGCAGCTTCACAGGAGGGGGCCAATATGGCTACACCTTC,CASSFTGGGQYGYTF
TRBV28,NA,TRBJ1-1,NA,TGTGCCAGCGAGCAGCGTGAAGCTTTCTTT,CASEQREAFF
TRBV15,TRBD1,TRBJ1-1,NA,TGTGCCACCAACCCCGGGACAGGGGACACTGAAGCTTTCTTT,CATNPGTGDTEAFF
TRBV18,NA,TRBJ1-4,NA,TGTGCCAGCTCACCAGGAGTAGGTGAAAAACTGTTTTTT,CASSPGVGEKLFF
TRBV7-9,NA,TRBJ2-1,NA,TGTGCCAGCAGCTGGGATTTACAGGGCAATGAGCAGTTCTTC,CASSWDLQGNEQFF
TRBV23-1,NA,TRBJ1-4,NA,TGCGCCAGCAGGAGACGGGGTAATGAAAAACTGTTTTTT,CASRRRGNEKLFF
TRBV12-5,NA,TRBJ1-4,NA,TGTGCTAGTGGTTTGGTACGGCAGGGTAAAGAAAAACTGTTTTTT,CASGLVRQGKEKLFF
TRBV12-5,TRBD1,TRBJ2-1,NA,TGTGCTAGTGGTCCGGGACAGGAGGAGCAGTTCTTC,CASGPGQEEQFF
TRBV5-6,NA,TRBJ1-4,NA,TGTGCCAGCAGCTTGCTACAGTTGGCTAATGAAAAACTGTTTTTT,CASSLLQLANEKLFF
TRBV7-2,NA,TRBJ1-2,NA,TGTGCCAGCAGCTTAAGAGAGGTGATTAATGGCTACACCTTC,CASSLREVINGYTF
TRBV11-2,TRBD2,TRBJ2-2,NA,TGTGCCAGCAGCCCGCGGGCTAGCGGGGCCCCCGGGGAGCTGTTTTTT,CASSPRASGAPGELFF
TRBV19,TRBD1,TRBJ2-3,NA,TGTGCCAGTAGTAGACAGGGGAGCACAGATACGCAGTATTTT,CASSRQGSTDTQYF
TRBV24-1,TRBD1,TRBJ1-5,once,TGTGCCACCAGTGATTGGGGACAGGGGGGTAATCAGCCCCAGCATTTT,CATSDWGQGGNQPQHF
TRBV10-3,NA,TRBJ1-1,NA,TGTGCCATCAGGGGGCAGGGGCGAAACACTGAAGCTTTCTTT,CAIRGQGRNTEAFF
TRBV9,TRBD1,TRBJ1-2,NA,TGTGCCAGCAGCGAGACGGACAGGGTTTATGGCTACACCTTC,CASSETDRVYGYTF
TRBV5-6,TRBD1,TRBJ1-2,once,TGTGCCAGCAGCTATGCGACAGGGTACCTCGGCTACACCTTC,CASSYATGYLGYTF
TRBV7-8,TRBD2,TRBJ2-7,NA,TGTGCCAGCAGCTTAGTAGGGACCACCTTGAGGCGGGGGGCGCCTCTTGCCTACGAGCAGTACTTC,CASSLVGTTLRRGAPLAYEQYF
TRBV24-1,TRBD1,TRBJ1-2,NA,TGTGCCACCAGTGAGGCGGGACAGGCACCAAATGGCTACACCTTC,CATSEAGQAPNGYTF
TRBV3-1/TRBV3-2,TRBD1,TRBJ2-7,NA,TGTGCCAGCAGCCCAAGGACAGGGATTTGGTACGAGCAGTACTTC,CASSPRTGIWYEQYF
TRBV12-5,NA,TRBJ2-1,NA,TGTGCTAGTGGCTCGGGACTTCCGGCCTACAATGAGCAGTTCTTC,CASGSGLPAYNEQFF
TRBV19,NA,TRBJ2-7,NA,TGTGCCAGTAGTAAGGGCGTAGAGGGCATCACCTACGAGCAGTACTTC,CASSKGVEGITYEQYF
TRBV5-1,TRBD1,TRBJ1-2,NA,TGCGCCAGCAGCTTGCAAACAGGGGGTATCTATGGCTACACCTTC,CASSLQTGGIYGYTF
TRBV18,NA,TRBJ1-1,NA,TGTGCCAGCTCACCCATGACAGACATGAACACTGAAGCTTTCTTT,CASSPMTDMNTEAFF
TRBV5-1,TRBD1,TRBJ1-1,NA,TGCGCCAGCACCCCCGGGACAGACACCTTGAACACTGAAGCTTTCTTT,CASTPGTDTLNTEAFF
TRBV7-9,TRBD1,TRBJ2-3,NA,TGTGCCAGCAGCGCGGGACAGGGAGGCCGTACAGATACGCAGTATTTT,CASSAGQGGRTDTQYF